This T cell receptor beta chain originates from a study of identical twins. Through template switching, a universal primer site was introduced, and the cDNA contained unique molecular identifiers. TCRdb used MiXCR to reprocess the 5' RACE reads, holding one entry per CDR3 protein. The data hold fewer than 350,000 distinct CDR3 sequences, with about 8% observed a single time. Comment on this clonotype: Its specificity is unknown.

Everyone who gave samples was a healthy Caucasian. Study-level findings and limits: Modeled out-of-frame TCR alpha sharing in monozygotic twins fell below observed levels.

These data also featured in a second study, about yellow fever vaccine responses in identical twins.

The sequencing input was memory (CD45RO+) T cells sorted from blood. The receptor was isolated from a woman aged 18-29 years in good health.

DNA of the CDR3: TGTGCCAGCAGTCTCCGGCAGGGTCGGGATGAGCAGTTCTTC. This codes for CASSLRQGRDEQFF. The chain combines TRBV6-1 with TRBJ2-1; tentatively, D is TRBD1 (5 bases). Germline lookup yields CDR1 MNHNS and CDR2 SASEGT. V lost 5 bases and J 8 bases, leaving 16 bases between the germline ends. The length of the CDR3 is 14 residues.